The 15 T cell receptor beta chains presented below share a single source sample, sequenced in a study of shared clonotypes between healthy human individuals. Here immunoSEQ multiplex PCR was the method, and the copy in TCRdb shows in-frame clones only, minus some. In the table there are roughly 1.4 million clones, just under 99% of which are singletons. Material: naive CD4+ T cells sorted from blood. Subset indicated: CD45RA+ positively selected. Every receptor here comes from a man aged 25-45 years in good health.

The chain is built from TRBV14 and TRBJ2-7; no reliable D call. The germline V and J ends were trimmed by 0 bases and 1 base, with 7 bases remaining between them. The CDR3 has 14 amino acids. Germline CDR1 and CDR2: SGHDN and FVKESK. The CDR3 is CASSQDLVSYEQYF. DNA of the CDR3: TGTGCCAGCAGCCAAGATCTAGTGTCCTACGAGCAGTACTTC.

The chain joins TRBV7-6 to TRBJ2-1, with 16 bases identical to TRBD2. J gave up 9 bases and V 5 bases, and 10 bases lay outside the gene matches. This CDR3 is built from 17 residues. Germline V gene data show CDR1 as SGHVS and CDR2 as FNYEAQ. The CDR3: CASSPEPGTSGRVEQFF. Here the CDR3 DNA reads TGTGCCAGCAGCCCCGAGCCGGGGACTAGCGGGAGGGTTGAGCAGTTCTTC.

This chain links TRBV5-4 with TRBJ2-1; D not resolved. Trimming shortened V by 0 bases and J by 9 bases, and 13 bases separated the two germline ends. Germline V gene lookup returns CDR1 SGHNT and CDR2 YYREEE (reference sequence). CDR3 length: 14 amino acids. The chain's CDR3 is CASSLGAKSSEQFF. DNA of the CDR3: TGTGCCAGCAGCTTGGGGGCAAAGTCTAGTGAGCAGTTCTTC.

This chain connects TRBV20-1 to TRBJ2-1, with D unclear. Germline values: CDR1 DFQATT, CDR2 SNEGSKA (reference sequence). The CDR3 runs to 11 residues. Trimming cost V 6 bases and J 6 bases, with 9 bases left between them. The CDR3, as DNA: TGCAGTGCCCCCCGGCTCAATGAGCAGTTCTTC. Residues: CSAPRLNEQFF.

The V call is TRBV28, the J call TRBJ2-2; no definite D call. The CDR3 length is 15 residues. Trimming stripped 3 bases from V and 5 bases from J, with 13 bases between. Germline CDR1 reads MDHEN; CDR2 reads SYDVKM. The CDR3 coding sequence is TGTGCCAGCAGTTTTCCCGGCGACCGTACCGGGGAGCTGTTTTTT. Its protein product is CASSFPGDRTGELFF.

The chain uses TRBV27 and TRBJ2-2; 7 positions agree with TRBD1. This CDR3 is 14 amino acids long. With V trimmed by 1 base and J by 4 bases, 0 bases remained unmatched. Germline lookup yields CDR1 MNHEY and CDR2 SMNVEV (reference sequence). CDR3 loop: CASSLYRGTGELFF. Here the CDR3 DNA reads TGTGCCAGCAGTTTATACAGGGGCACCGGGGAGCTGTTTTTT.

The chain's CDR3 is CASSKSANYEQYF. The CDR3 DNA reads TGTGCCAGCAGCAAATCGGCAAACTACGAGCAGTACTTC. V and J are TRBV21-1 and TRBJ2-7. TRBV21-1 is termed a pseudogene. The CDR3 runs to 13 residues.

The chain's CDR3 is CATTGQGSEKLFF. The CDR3 DNA reads as TGTGCCACCACCGGACAGGGAAGTGAAAAACTGTTTTTT. This chain connects TRBV28 to TRBJ1-4, with 8 bases identical to TRBD1. The J segment lost 7 bases and the V segment lost 10 bases, leaving 8 bases of the junction unmatched. Looked up from germline, CDR1 is MDHEN and CDR2 is SYDVKM. This CDR3 has 13 residues.

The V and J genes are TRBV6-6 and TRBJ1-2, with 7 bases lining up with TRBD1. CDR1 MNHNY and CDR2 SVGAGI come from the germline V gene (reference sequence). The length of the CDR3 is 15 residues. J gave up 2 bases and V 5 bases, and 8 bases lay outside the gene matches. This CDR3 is CASSRGQALNYGYTF. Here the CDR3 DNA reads TGTGCCAGCAGTCGAGGACAGGCTTTAAACTATGGCTACACCTTC.

CDR3 bases: TGTGCCAGCAGCGTAGGCTCCAGCGGGAGCCACAATGAGCAGTTCTTC. Translation: CASSVGSSGSHNEQFF. V and J are TRBV9 and TRBJ2-1, with TRBD2 matching 8 bases. Germline trimming cut 0 bases from V and 5 bases from J; bases unmatched to any gene: 7. The V gene's germline CDR1 is SGDLS and CDR2 YYNGEE. The CDR3 length is 16 residues. Using reference TRBV9 and TRBJ2-1 for the parts outside the CDR3, the full variable domain is DSGVTQTPKHLITATGQRVTLRCSPRSGDLSVYWYQQSLDQGLQFLIQYYNGEERAKGNILERFSAQQFPDLHSELNLSSLELGDSALYFCASSVGSSGSHNEQFFGPGTRLTVL.

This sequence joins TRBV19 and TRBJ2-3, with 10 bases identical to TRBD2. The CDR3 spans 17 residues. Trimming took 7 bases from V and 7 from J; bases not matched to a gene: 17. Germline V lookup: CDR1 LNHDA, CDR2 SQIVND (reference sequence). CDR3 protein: CASIASGRGSAKYTQYF. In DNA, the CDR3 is TGTGCCAGTATCGCTAGCGGGAGAGGCAGCGCGAAATATACGCAGTATTTT.

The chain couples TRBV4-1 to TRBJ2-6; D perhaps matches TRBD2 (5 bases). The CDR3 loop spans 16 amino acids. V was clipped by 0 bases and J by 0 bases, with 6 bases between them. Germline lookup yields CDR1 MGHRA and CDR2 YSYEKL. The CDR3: CASSQERDSGANVLTF. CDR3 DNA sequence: TGCGCCAGCAGCCAAGAGAGGGACTCTGGGGCCAACGTCCTGACTTTC.

The CDR3 coding sequence is TGTGCCAGCAGCTTAACGGGCGTCACTGAAGCTTTCTTT. Residues: CASSLTGVTEAFF. This chain joins TRBV7-2 and TRBJ1-1; D gene ambiguous. V dropped 2 bases and J dropped 4 bases, with 8 bases sitting between them. Germline V gene data show CDR1 as SGHTA and CDR2 as FQGNSA. This CDR3 is built from 13 residues.

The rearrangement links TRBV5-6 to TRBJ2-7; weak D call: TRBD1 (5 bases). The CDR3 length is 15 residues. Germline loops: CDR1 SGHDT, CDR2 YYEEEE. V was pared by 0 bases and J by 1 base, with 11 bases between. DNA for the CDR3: TGTGCCAGCAGCTTGGGTTCAGGGTTATCCTACGAGCAGTACTTC. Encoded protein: CASSLGSGLSYEQYF.

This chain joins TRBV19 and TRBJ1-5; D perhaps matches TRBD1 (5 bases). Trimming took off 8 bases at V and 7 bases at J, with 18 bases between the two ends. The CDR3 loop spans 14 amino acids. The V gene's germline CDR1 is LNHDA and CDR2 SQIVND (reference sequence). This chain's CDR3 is CASVGQGPGQPQHF. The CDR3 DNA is TGTGCCAGTGTCGGGCAGGGACCCGGACAGCCCCAGCATTTT.